A selection of T cell receptor beta chains follows, all from one sample in a study of blood T cell repertoires in COVID-19. Generated by immunoSEQ multiplex PCR, the TCRdb table keeps only in-frame clones and is missing some. The sample records approximately 440,000 clones, less than 95% being singletons. The sequencing input was PBMCs or T cells enriched from blood (not recorded which). The source of these receptors is a man aged 18 to 30 who had recovered from COVID-19. Each CDR3 is given with its conserved first and last residue. Fields, in order: D gene, clone size, J gene, V gene, CDR3 DNA, CDR3 protein. D genes are given only for firm matches. Rows may omit the clone size; those that give it use once, few, many or a size class.

TRBD2 | . | TRBJ2-7 | TRBV5-1 | TGCGCCAGCAGCTCCCGTATAGCGGGAGGGCCCTACGAGCAGTACTTC | CASSSRIAGGPYEQYF
. | . | TRBJ1-1 | TRBV6-1 | TGTGCCAGCAGTGAGAATGGGCCTCTGAACACTGAAGCTTTCTTT | CASSENGPLNTEAFF
TRBD1 | . | TRBJ2-2 | TRBV24-1 | TGTGCCACCAGTGACTACGGGACAGGGGGGGAGCTGTTTTTT | CATSDYGTGGELFF
. | few | TRBJ1-1 | TRBV9 | TGTGCCAGCAGCGAGGGACACGCGAACACTGAAGCTTTCTTT | CASSEGHANTEAFF
. | . | TRBJ2-3 | TRBV27 | TGTGCCAGCAGTTTAGACAGAAGGGCAGATACGCAGTATTTT | CASSLDRRADTQYF
. | . | TRBJ1-4 | TRBV7-9 | TGTGCCAGCAGCTTGGGGGGGAGTGAAAAACTGTTTTTT | CASSLGGSEKLFF
. | . | TRBJ1-3 | TRBV4-1 | TGCGCCAGCAGCCAAGAACTAGATAACACCATATATTTT | CASSQELDNTIYF
TRBD1 | . | TRBJ2-7 | TRBV11-3 | TGTGCCAGCAGCTTTCGGGGACAGGGGGCTACGGTGCAGTACTTC | CASSFRGQGATVQYF
. | . | TRBJ1-3 | TRBV18 | TGTGCCAGCTCACCACCAGCGCCCCACTCTGGAAACACCATATATTTT | CASSPPAPHSGNTIYF
. | few | TRBJ1-5 | TRBV28 | TGTGCCAGCAGCCTGATGGGGGCGGGCAATCAGCCCCAGCATTTT | CASSLMGAGNQPQHF
TRBD2 | . | TRBJ2-5 | TRBV6-1 | TGTGCCAGCAGTGAAGTCCCTGCTAGCGGGAGGAAGACCCAGTACTTC | CASSEVPASGRKTQYF
. | few | TRBJ1-6 | TRBV5-8 | TGTGCCAGCTCCAAGGTCGCCAGGGTGGATAATTCACCCCTCCACTTT | CASSKVARVDNSPLHF
. | . | TRBJ1-1 | TRBV18 | TGTGCCAGCTCACCCCCTCCGAGCGGGACTGAAGCTTTCTTT | CASSPPPSGTEAFF
TRBD1 | . | TRBJ2-4 | TRBV5-6 | TGTGCCAGCAGCTCCATGTCGGGACAGGGTGGAAACATTCAGTACTTC | CASSSMSGQGGNIQYF
. | . | TRBJ1-5 | TRBV19 | TGTGCCAGTAGGACCCAGGGAGGAGGGGATGGCAATCAGCCCCAGCATTTT | CASRTQGGGDGNQPQHF
TRBD2 | once | TRBJ2-7 | TRBV11-2 | TGTGCCAGCAGCCTACGGACTAGCGGGGTTTACCACGAGCAGTACTTC | CASSLRTSGVYHEQYF
. | . | TRBJ2-3 | TRBV7-9 | TGTGCCAGCAGCTTAGTTGGAGCAGATACGCAGTATTTT | CASSLVGADTQYF
. | once | TRBJ1-6 | TRBV27 | TGTGCCAGCAGTTTATCCAGGACAGTGCGTTCCTATAATTCACCCCTCCACTTT | CASSLSRTVRSYNSPLHF
. | once | TRBJ1-1 | TRBV7-8 | TGTGCCAGCAGCTCTCGGACAGATACTGAAGCTTTCTTT | CASSSRTDTEAFF
. | . | TRBJ1-4 | TRBV12-3/TRBV12-4 | TGTGCCAGCAGTTTAGTCCCGGGTGAAAAACTGTTTTTT | CASSLVPGEKLFF
. | . | TRBJ1-2 | TRBV6-1 | TGTGCCAGCAGTGAATCTAGTTATAATGGCTACACCTTC | CASSESSYNGYTF
TRBD2 | . | TRBJ2-7 | TRBV3-1/TRBV3-2 | TGTGCCAGCAGCCAGACCGGACTAGCGGTCTACGAGCAGTACTTC | CASSQTGLAVYEQYF
TRBD2 | . | TRBJ2-2 | TRBV7-6 | TGTGCCAGCAGCCTTGGACTAGCGGGAGAGGTCACCGGGGAGCTGTTTTTT | CASSLGLAGEVTGELFF
. | . | TRBJ2-4 | TRBV5-1 | TGCGCCAGCAGCCAAGACGCGACAGGTTATGGGGCCAAAAACATTCAGTACTTC | CASSQDATGYGAKNIQYF
. | . | TRBJ2-3 | TRBV5-1 | TGCGCCAGCAGCTTGAACTCGCCCCGTAGCACAGATACGCAGTATTTT | CASSLNSPRSTDTQYF
. | . | TRBJ2-1 | TRBV5-6 | TGTGCCAGCAGCTTGGGACCGGGCAATGAGCAGTTCTTC | CASSLGPGNEQFF
. | few | TRBJ1-5 | TRBV3-1/TRBV3-2 | TGTGCCAGCAGCCAAGATGGCCGGGGGGCCCAGCATTTT | CASSQDGRGAQHF
. | . | TRBJ2-6 | TRBV12-5 | TGTGCTAGTGGAATCGACAGAACTGGGGCCAACGTCCTGACTTTC | CASGIDRTGANVLTF
. | . | TRBJ1-5 | TRBV10-3 | TGTGCCATCAGTGAATACCGGGGGGCGGAAAGCAATCAGCCCCAGCATTTT | CAISEYRGAESNQPQHF
TRBD1 | . | TRBJ1-2 | TRBV5-1 | TGCGCCAGCAGCTTAATCCAGGGGGCGAATGGCTACACCTTC | CASSLIQGANGYTF
. | . | TRBJ1-6 | TRBV7-9 | TGTGCCAGCAGCCCCACGGAGTCACCCCTCCACTTT | CASSPTESPLHF
TRBD2 | . | TRBJ2-1 | TRBV9 | TGTGCCAGCAGCGCTGGACTAGCGGGGGGGCAAAATGAGCAGTTCTTC | CASSAGLAGGQNEQFF
TRBD1 | . | TRBJ2-2 | TRBV7-9 | TGTGCCAGCAGCCTTACCGGGACAGGGAACACCGGGGAGCTGTTTTTT | CASSLTGTGNTGELFF
. | . | TRBJ2-4 | TRBV15 | TGTGCCACCAGCAGAGATCGGGATAGCGGTTCCAAAAACATTCAGTACTTC | CATSRDRDSGSKNIQYF
. | . | TRBJ1-2 | TRBV28 | TGTGCCGCTAATCTGGCGGGGAACTATGGCTACACCTTC | CAANLAGNYGYTF
. | . | TRBJ2-7 | TRBV30 | TGTGCCTGGAAGGAGGGCCTTAAGGCCTACGAGCAGTACTTC | CAWKEGLKAYEQYF
TRBD1 | . | TRBJ1-3 | TRBV10-2 | TGCGCCAGCAGCCGGGACAGGGTTTACTCTGGAAACACCATATATTTT | CASSRDRVYSGNTIYF